A selection of T cell receptor beta chains follows, all from one sample in a study of OX40 agonist ivuxolimab in advanced cancers. The method was immunoSEQ multiplex PCR; TCRdb's version includes in-frame clones alone and lacks a portion of them. The sample consists of 78,000 or so clones, around 94% of them appearing once. Sample: CD4+ or CD8+ T cells sorted from blood, taken in a trial of the OX40 agonist ivuxolimab. The receptors shown here come from an adult with an advanced solid tumor such as melanoma, head and neck, liver or kidney cancer. Each CDR3 is given with its conserved first and last residue. The D gene is left open where the match is weak. Rows may omit the clone size; those that give it use once, few, many or a size class.

d_call	clone_size	v_call	cdr3_length	j_call	cdr3_aa	cdr3_nt
NA	once	TRBV19	14	TRBJ1-5	CASSPRPLGKPQHF	TGTGCCAGTAGTCCCCGACCCTTAGGTAAGCCCCAGCATTTT
TRBD1	NA	TRBV5-1	15	TRBJ1-1	CASSSGQGITTEAFF	TGCGCCAGCAGCTCGGGACAGGGGATAACTACTGAAGCTTTCTTT
NA	NA	TRBV30	14	TRBJ1-4	CAWSILTGNEKLFF	TGTGCCTGGAGCATCTTGACGGGTAATGAAAAACTGTTTTTT
NA	NA	TRBV11-2	14	TRBJ2-1	CASSFSVAYNEQFF	TGTGCCAGCAGCTTCAGTGTGGCCTACAATGAGCAGTTCTTC
TRBD2	once	TRBV4-2	14	TRBJ2-5	CASSQGGRGETQYF	TGTGCCAGCAGCCAGGGCGGGAGAGGGGAGACCCAGTACTTC
NA	NA	TRBV5-8	15	TRBJ2-2	CASSLDYPETGELFF	TGTGCCAGCAGCTTGGACTACCCAGAGACCGGGGAGCTGTTTTTT
TRBD2	few	TRBV6-5	14	TRBJ2-5	CASRTSGSSETQYF	TGTGCCAGCCGGACTAGCGGGAGTAGCGAGACCCAGTACTTC
NA	NA	TRBV7-2	14	TRBJ1-5	CASSSRGGNQPQHF	TGTGCCAGCAGCTCCCGGGGGGGAAATCAGCCCCAGCATTTT
TRBD1	NA	TRBV5-4	16	TRBJ2-3	CASSPRRDRGGDTQYF	TGTGCCAGCAGCCCCCGGCGCGACAGGGGAGGAGATACGCAGTATTTT
NA	NA	TRBV6-1	17	TRBJ1-4	CASSVHTAPGTNEKLFF	TGTGCCAGCAGTGTACACACGGCCCCCGGGACTAATGAAAAACTGTTTTTT
NA	NA	TRBV19	15	TRBJ2-3	CASSSVGGNTDTQYF	TGTGCCAGTAGTTCAGTGGGCGGGAACACAGATACGCAGTATTTT
TRBD1	NA	TRBV2	15	TRBJ2-5	CASRDYRGPQETQYF	TGTGCCAGCAGGGATTACAGGGGCCCACAAGAGACCCAGTACTTC
NA	NA	TRBV25-1	16	TRBJ1-2	CASSSTLGGTGYGYTF	TGTGCCAGCAGTTCTACTCTGGGGGGAACAGGCTATGGCTACACCTTC
TRBD2	NA	TRBV14	16	TRBJ2-5	CASSQGVTSAQETQYF	TGTGCCAGCAGTCAGGGAGTTACTAGCGCCCAAGAGACCCAGTACTTC
NA	NA	TRBV7-8	17	TRBJ2-2	CASSRLRRRANTGELFF	TGTGCCAGCAGCCGCTTGAGGCGTCGAGCGAACACCGGGGAGCTGTTTTTT
NA	NA	TRBV15	14	TRBJ2-5	CATSRDSYQETQYF	TGTGCCACCAGCAGAGACTCGTACCAAGAGACCCAGTACTTC
NA	NA	TRBV28	13	TRBJ2-7	CASSPGQSYEQYF	TGTGCCAGCAGTCCTGGACAGTCCTACGAGCAGTACTTC
NA	NA	TRBV6-1	14	TRBJ2-5	CASTYRDIQETQYF	TGTGCCAGCACCTACCGGGACATCCAAGAGACCCAGTACTTC
NA	NA	TRBV4-2	16	TRBJ1-2	CASSQDLAPRDYGYTF	TGTGCCAGCAGCCAAGATTTGGCACCCCGGGACTATGGCTACACCTTC
NA	NA	TRBV28	13	TRBJ2-5	CASSLRGAETQYF	TGTGCCAGCAGTTTACGCGGGGCGGAGACCCAGTACTTC
TRBD1	NA	TRBV27	14	TRBJ2-2	CASNRDRGLGELFF	TGTGCCAGCAACCGGGACAGGGGTCTCGGGGAGCTGTTTTTT
NA	NA	TRBV4-1	11	TRBJ2-7	CASRPLYEQYF	TGCGCCAGCAGGCCACTCTACGAGCAGTACTTC
NA	NA	TRBV5-1	13	TRBJ1-1	CASSIAGRTEAFF	TGCGCCAGCAGCATCGCAGGGAGAACTGAAGCTTTCTTT
NA	NA	TRBV28	16	TRBJ2-1	CASSFRGASRIDEQFF	TGTGCCAGCAGTTTTCGTGGGGCTAGCAGGATTGATGAGCAGTTCTTC
NA	NA	TRBV13	13	TRBJ2-3	CASSVRGGDTQYF	TGTGCCAGCAGTGTTAGGGGGGGAGATACGCAGTATTTT
NA	NA	TRBV11-2	14	TRBJ1-2	CASSLGQIDYGYTF	TGTGCCAGCAGCTTAGGACAGATCGACTATGGCTACACCTTC
NA	NA	TRBV10-3	15	TRBJ2-2	CAISDWRLNTGELFF	TGTGCCATCAGTGATTGGCGGCTTAACACCGGGGAGCTGTTTTTT
NA	NA	TRBV7-2	15	TRBJ1-5	CASSLTGPSREPQHF	TGTGCCAGCAGCTTAACCGGACCCTCACGGGAACCCCAGCATTTT
NA	NA	TRBV6-1	13	TRBJ1-4	CASTPTVNEKLFF	TGTGCCAGCACCCCGACAGTTAATGAAAAACTGTTTTTT
NA	NA	TRBV5-1	18	TRBJ2-1	CASSLAGHPRPSYNEQFF	TGCGCCAGCAGCTTGGCCGGGCACCCCAGGCCATCCTACAATGAGCAGTTCTTC
NA	NA	TRBV13	12	TRBJ1-4	CASSYGQSKLFF	TGTGCCAGCAGCTACGGACAGTCAAAACTGTTTTTT
NA	NA	TRBV7-2	15	TRBJ2-1	CASSLIRATDNEQFF	TGTGCCAGCAGCTTAATTAGAGCGACAGACAATGAGCAGTTCTTC
NA	NA	TRBV19	12	TRBJ1-5	CASTGFDQPQHF	TGTGCCAGTACAGGTTTCGATCAGCCCCAGCATTTT
TRBD2	NA	TRBV5-4	16	TRBJ2-7	CASSLGRTSGGQEQYF	TGTGCCAGCAGCTTAGGAAGAACTAGCGGAGGGCAAGAGCAGTACTTC
TRBD1	NA	TRBV2	16	TRBJ1-2	CASRITGGAFSGGYTF	TGTGCCAGCAGAATTACAGGGGGCGCATTTAGCGGTGGCTACACCTTC
NA	NA	TRBV6-5	13	TRBJ2-3	CASTPAGIDTQYF	TGTGCCAGCACCCCGGCGGGGATAGATACGCAGTATTTT
NA	once	TRBV28	12	TRBJ2-5	CASSFSQETQYF	TGTGCCAGCAGTTTCTCCCAAGAGACCCAGTACTTC
TRBD1	once	TRBV5-1	15	TRBJ1-4	CASSSGQGGGEKLFF	TGCGCCAGCAGCTCCGGACAGGGCGGGGGGGAAAAACTGTTTTTT
TRBD2	NA	TRBV5-1	15	TRBJ2-5	CASSLVAGDQETQYF	TGCGCCAGCAGCTTGGTAGCGGGTGATCAAGAGACCCAGTACTTC
NA	NA	TRBV7-9	13	TRBJ1-1	CASSRTQRTEAFF	TGTGCCAGCAGTCGGACGCAACGGACTGAAGCTTTCTTT
TRBD2	once	TRBV7-6	16	TRBJ2-4	CASSPMTSGSGNIQYF	TGTGCCAGCAGCCCTATGACTAGCGGGAGTGGGAACATTCAGTACTTC
NA	few	TRBV7-9	15	TRBJ1-2	CASSLDQGYGYGYTF	TGTGCCAGCAGCTTAGATCAAGGGTATGGCTATGGCTACACCTTC
NA	NA	TRBV12-5	12	TRBJ1-5	CASGLDGGPQHF	TGTGCTAGTGGTTTAGATGGAGGGCCCCAGCATTTT
TRBD2	NA	TRBV10-3	16	TRBJ2-1	CAISGLAGGIDNEQFF	TGTGCCATCAGTGGACTAGCGGGAGGGATCGACAATGAGCAGTTCTTC
NA	NA	TRBV19	13	TRBJ1-1	CASSMYTNTEAFF	TGTGCCAGTAGTATGTACACGAACACTGAAGCTTTCTTT
NA	NA	TRBV19	11	TRBJ2-3	CASSIAGTQYF	TGTGCCAGTAGTATCGCCGGTACGCAGTATTTT
NA	NA	TRBV2	13	TRBJ1-1	CASSVGTSLAAFF	TGTGCCAGCAGTGTCGGGACATCCCTGGCGGCTTTCTTT
NA	NA	TRBV28	15	TRBJ1-1	CASSLWRLGNTEAFF	TGTGCCAGCAGTTTGTGGCGCCTGGGGAACACTGAAGCTTTCTTT
NA	NA	TRBV6-5	16	TRBJ2-3	CASSLSSFGGTDTQYF	TGTGCCAGCAGTTTATCGAGTTTTGGGGGCACAGATACGCAGTATTTT
NA	NA	TRBV28	14	TRBJ2-5	CASSSPPGLGTQYF	TGTGCCAGCAGTTCACCCCCCGGTTTGGGGACCCAGTACTTC
NA	NA	TRBV11-3	15	TRBJ2-2	CASSLEGRGTGELFF	TGTGCCAGCAGCTTAGAGGGAAGGGGCACCGGGGAGCTGTTTTTT
NA	NA	TRBV6-4	16	TRBJ1-5	CASSDLAGRGNQPQHF	TGTGCCAGCAGTGATCTCGCAGGGCGCGGCAATCAGCCCCAGCATTTT
TRBD1	NA	TRBV4-1	16	TRBJ2-3	CASSQTGTGVSNTQYF	TGCGCCAGCAGCCAAACCGGGACAGGGGTTTCGAATACGCAGTATTTT
TRBD1	NA	TRBV27	13	TRBJ1-4	CASSFTGDEKLFF	TGTGCCAGCAGTTTTACAGGGGATGAAAAACTGTTTTTT
NA	NA	TRBV27	15	TRBJ1-1	CASSTSGGRNTEAFF	TGTGCCAGCAGTACCTCCGGGGGGCGTAACACTGAAGCTTTCTTT